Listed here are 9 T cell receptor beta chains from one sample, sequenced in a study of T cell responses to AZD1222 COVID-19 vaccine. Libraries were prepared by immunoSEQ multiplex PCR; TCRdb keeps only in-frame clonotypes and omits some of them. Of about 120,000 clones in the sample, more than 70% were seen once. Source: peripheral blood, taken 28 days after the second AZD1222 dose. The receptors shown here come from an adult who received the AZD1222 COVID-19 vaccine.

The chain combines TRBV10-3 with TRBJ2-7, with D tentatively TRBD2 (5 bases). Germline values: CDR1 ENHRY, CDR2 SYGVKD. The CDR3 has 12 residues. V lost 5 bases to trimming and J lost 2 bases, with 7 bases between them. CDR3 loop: CAISSGTYEQYF. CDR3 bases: TGTGCCATCAGTTCGGGAACCTACGAGCAGTACTTC.

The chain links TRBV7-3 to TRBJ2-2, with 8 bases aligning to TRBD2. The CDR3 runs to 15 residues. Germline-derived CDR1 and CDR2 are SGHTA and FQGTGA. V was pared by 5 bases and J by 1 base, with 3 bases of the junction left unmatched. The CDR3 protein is CASSRGGLNTGELFF. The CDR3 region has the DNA TGTGCCAGCAGCCGCGGGGGGCTGAACACCGGGGAGCTGTTTTTT.

The CDR3, as DNA: TGCAGTGCCGCGCGCGGAAAGCCCCAGCATTTT. Translation gives CSAARGKPQHF. The V and J genes are TRBV20-1 and TRBJ1-5, with D unclear. The CDR3 extends over 11 amino acids. With 6 bases removed from V and 8 bases from J, the gap between germline ends came to 11 bases. Germline-derived CDR1 and CDR2 are DFQATT and SNEGSKA (reference sequence).

The CDR3, as DNA: TGTGCCAGCAGCCCGGTTTGGGAGCCAGCTAACTATGGCTACACCTTC. This gives the protein CASSPVWEPANYGYTF. J is TRBJ1-2 and V is TRBV7-9; D gene unclear. Trimming took 5 bases from V and 0 from J, leaving 16 bases between them. The CDR3 consists of 16 residues. The germline CDR1 and CDR2 sequences are SEHNR and FQNEAQ (reference sequence).

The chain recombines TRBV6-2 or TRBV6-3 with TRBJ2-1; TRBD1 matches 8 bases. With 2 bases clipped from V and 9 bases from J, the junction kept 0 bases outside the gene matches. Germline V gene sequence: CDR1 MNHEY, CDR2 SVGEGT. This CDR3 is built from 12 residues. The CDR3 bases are TGTGCCAGCAGTTACGACAGGGGTGAGCAGTTCTTC. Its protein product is CASSYDRGEQFF.

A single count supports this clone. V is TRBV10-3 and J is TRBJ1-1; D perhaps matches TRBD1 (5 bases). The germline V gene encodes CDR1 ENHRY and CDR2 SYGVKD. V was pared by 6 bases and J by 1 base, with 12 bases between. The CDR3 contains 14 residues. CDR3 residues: CAIRPGRRNTEAFF. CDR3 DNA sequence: TGTGCCATCAGACCGGGACGGAGGAACACTGAAGCTTTCTTT.

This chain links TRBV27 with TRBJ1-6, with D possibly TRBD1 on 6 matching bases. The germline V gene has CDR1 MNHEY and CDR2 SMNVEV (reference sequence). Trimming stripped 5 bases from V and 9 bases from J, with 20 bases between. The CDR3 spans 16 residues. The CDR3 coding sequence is TGTGCCAGCAGTGGCTGGACAGCAGTAAAAGCTTCACCCCTCCACTTT. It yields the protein CASSGWTAVKASPLHF.

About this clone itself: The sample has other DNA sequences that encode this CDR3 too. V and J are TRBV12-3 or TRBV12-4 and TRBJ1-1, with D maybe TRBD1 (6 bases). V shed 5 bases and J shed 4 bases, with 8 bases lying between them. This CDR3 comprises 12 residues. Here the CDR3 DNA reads TGTGCCAGCAGTCGAGGGGGCACTGAAGCTTTCTTT. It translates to CASSRGGTEAFF.

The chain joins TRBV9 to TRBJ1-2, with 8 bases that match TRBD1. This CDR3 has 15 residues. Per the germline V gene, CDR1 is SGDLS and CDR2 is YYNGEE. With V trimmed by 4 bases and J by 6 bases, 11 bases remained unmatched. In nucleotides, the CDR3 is TGTGCCAGCAGCTCAGAAGGACAGGGTAGGAATGGCTACACCTTC. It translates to CASSSEGQGRNGYTF.